The 6 T cell receptor beta chains below all came from one sample that was sequenced in a study of CD8 T cells in Susac syndrome. Reverse transcription of about 0.45 to 1 ug RNA was performed with random hexamers. TCRdb ran MiXCR on the immunoSEQ multiplex PCR reads and lists one entry per CDR3 protein. The sample holds fewer than 200,000 distinct CDR3 sequences, roughly 94% seen once. Sequenced input: CD4+ T cells from PBMCs. These receptors were obtained from a human donor with Susac syndrome.

The chain recombines TRBV12-3 or TRBV12-4 with TRBJ1-5; weak D call: TRBD1 (6 bases). This CDR3 contains 15 residues. Trimming shortened V by 6 bases and J by 7 bases, and 19 bases separated the two germline ends. As DNA, the CDR3 is TGTGCCAGCAGCAGCACAGGGATCGGTGGGCAGCCCCAGCATTTT. It yields the protein CASSSTGIGGQPQHF.

The chain couples TRBV5-6 to TRBJ2-5, with TRBD2 identical over 9 bases. Germline V gives CDR1 SGHDT, CDR2 YYEEEE. This CDR3 is 15 amino acids long. Unmatched junction bases numbered 8, after V lost 4 bases and J lost 4 bases. In DNA, the CDR3 is TGTGCCAGCAGCGACTCGGGACTAGCTGGAGAGACCCAGTACTTC. This gives the protein CASSDSGLAGETQYF.

The rearrangement joins TRBV2 to TRBJ2-2; possibly TRBD2 for D (6 bases). Germline-derived CDR1 and CDR2 are SNHLY and FYNNEI. V gave up 8 bases and J gave up 8 bases, with 15 bases separating them. This CDR3 spans 13 amino acids. CDR3 coding DNA: TGTGCCAGCGGGGGGTACCTGACGGGGGAGCTGTTTTTT. Translating it yields CASGGYLTGELFF.

The V gene is TRBV19, the J gene TRBJ2-5, with a weak D call TRBD2 (6 bases). Deletions cut 3 bases from V and 5 bases from J, with 10 bases between. The germline gives CDR1 LNHDA, CDR2 SQIVND (reference sequence). The CDR3 spans 13 residues. The CDR3 is CASSIIGGETQYF. CDR3 DNA: TGTGCCAGTAGTATCATAGGAGGGGAGACCCAGTACTTC.

The chain's CDR3 is CASSLRGRSSYNEQFF. In DNA, the CDR3 is TGTGCCAGCAGTTTACGCGGGAGAAGCTCCTACAATGAGCAGTTCTTC. V is TRBV12-3 or TRBV12-4 and J is TRBJ2-1; 7 bases are a match to TRBD2. The CDR3 is 16 residues long. The V segment lost 2 bases and the J segment 0 bases; nucleotides outside the gene matches: 4.

The rearrangement links TRBV5-8 to TRBJ2-1; D is perhaps TRBD2 (5 bases). V gave up 7 bases and J gave up 4 bases, with 12 bases separating them. Per the germline V gene, CDR1 is SGHTS and CDR2 is YDEGEE. The CDR3 spans 13 residues. Here the CDR3 DNA reads TGTGCCAGCGGTTCCGGGATGTACAATGAGCAGTTCTTC. This sequence encodes CASGSGMYNEQFF.